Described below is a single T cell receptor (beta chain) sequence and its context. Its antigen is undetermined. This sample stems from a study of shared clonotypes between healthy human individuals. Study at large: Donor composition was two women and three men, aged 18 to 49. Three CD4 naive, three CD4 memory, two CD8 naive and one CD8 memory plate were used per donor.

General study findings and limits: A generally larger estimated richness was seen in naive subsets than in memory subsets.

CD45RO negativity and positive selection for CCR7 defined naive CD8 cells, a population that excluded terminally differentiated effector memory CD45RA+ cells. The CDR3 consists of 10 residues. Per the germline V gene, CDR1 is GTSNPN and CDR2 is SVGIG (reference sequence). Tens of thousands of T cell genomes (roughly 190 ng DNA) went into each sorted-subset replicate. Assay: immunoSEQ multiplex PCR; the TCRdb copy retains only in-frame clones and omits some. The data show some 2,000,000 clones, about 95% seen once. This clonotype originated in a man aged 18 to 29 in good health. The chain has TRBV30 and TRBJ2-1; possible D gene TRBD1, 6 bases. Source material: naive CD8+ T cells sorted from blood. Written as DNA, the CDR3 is TGTGCGGGCGTCCAGGGGGAGCAGTTCTTC. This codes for CAGVQGEQFF.